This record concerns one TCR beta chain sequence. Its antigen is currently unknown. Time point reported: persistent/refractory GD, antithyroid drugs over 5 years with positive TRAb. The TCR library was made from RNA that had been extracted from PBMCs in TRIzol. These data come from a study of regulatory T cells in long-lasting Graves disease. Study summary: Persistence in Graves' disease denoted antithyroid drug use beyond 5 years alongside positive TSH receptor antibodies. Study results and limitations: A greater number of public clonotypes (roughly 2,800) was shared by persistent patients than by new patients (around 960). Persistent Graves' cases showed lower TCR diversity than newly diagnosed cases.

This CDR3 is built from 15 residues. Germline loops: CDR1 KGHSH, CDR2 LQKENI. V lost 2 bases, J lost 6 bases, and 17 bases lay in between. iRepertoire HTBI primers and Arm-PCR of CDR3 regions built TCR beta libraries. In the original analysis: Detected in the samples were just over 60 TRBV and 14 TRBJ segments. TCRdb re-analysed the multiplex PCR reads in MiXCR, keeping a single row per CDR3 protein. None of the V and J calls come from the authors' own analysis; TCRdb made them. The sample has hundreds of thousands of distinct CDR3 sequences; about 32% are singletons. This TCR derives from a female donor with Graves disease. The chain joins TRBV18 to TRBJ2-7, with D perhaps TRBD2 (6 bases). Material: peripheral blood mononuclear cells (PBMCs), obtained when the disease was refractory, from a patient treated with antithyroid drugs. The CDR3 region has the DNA TGTGCCAGCTCACCAGATAGACTAGGCGCCCGCGAGCAGTACTTC. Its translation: CASSPDRLGAREQYF.